The 5 T cell receptor beta chains listed next were all sequenced from one sample in a study of cytomegalovirus exposure and HLA in healthy donors. 60 Vbeta and 13 Jbeta primers were used in PCR. TCRdb's copy holds only in-frame clones and misses some; the assay was immunoSEQ multiplex PCR. This sample has approximately 150,000 clones, with 73% found just once. Source material: PBMCs. The receptors originated from a woman aged 18-29 years in good health and CMV-seropositive.

The chain is built from TRBV10-3 and TRBJ2-7; TRBD2 matches at 10 bases. The junction had 7 bases not matched to a gene; V was cut back by 2 bases and J by 3 bases. Germline V gives CDR1 ENHRY, CDR2 SYGVKD. The CDR3 has 16 residues. The CDR3 loop reads CAISETLAGDDYEQYF. As DNA, the CDR3 is TGTGCCATCAGTGAGACCCTAGCGGGGGATGACTACGAGCAGTACTTC.

The chain recombines TRBV5-5 with TRBJ1-5; 10 bases agree with TRBD1. From germline, CDR1 is SGHKS and CDR2 YYEKEE (reference sequence). The CDR3 extends over 14 amino acids. J gave up 9 bases and V 3 bases, and 6 bases lay outside the gene matches. CDR3 sequence: CASSSGTGDGPQHF. CDR3 sequence (DNA): TGTGCCAGCAGCTCCGGGACAGGGGACGGGCCCCAGCATTTT.

The chain carries TRBV23-1 and TRBJ1-5, with D perhaps matching TRBD1 (6 bases). TRBV23-1 is reported as an ORF; its role is uncertain. With 4 bases removed from V and 3 bases from J, the gap between germline ends came to 19 bases. The CDR3 loop spans 17 amino acids. CDR3 bases: TGCGCCAGCAGTCGCTCCCCATCAACAGGGCCCAATCAGCCCCAGCATTTT. Translation: CASSRSPSTGPNQPQHF.

The rearrangement links TRBV5-6 to TRBJ1-2, with TRBD1 identical over 8 bases. After removal of 2 bases from V and 6 bases from J, the junction contained 6 bases not matched to a gene. This CDR3 is built from 14 residues. From germline, CDR1 is SGHDT and CDR2 YYEEEE. The CDR3 DNA reads TGTGCCAGCAGCTTCGGGACAGGAACAGATGGCTACACCTTC. Protein: CASSFGTGTDGYTF. The complete variable domain, with remaining parts taken from reference TRBV5-6 and TRBJ1-2, reads DAGVTQSPTHLIKTRGQQVTLRCSPKSGHDTVSWYQQALGQGPQFIFQYYEEEERQRGNFPDRFSGHQFPNYSSELNVNALLLGDSALYLCASSFGTGTDGYTFGSGTRLTVV.

This sequence joins TRBV5-4 and TRBJ2-7; TRBD2 is a possible D gene (6 bases). Trimming left V 1 base short and J 2 bases short, with 16 bases between. This CDR3 is 16 amino acids long. Germline CDR1 and CDR2: SGHNT and YYREEE (reference sequence). The CDR3 sequence: CASSLTKSAGPYEQYF. The CDR3 DNA reads as TGTGCCAGCAGCTTGACAAAATCCGCGGGGCCCTACGAGCAGTACTTC.